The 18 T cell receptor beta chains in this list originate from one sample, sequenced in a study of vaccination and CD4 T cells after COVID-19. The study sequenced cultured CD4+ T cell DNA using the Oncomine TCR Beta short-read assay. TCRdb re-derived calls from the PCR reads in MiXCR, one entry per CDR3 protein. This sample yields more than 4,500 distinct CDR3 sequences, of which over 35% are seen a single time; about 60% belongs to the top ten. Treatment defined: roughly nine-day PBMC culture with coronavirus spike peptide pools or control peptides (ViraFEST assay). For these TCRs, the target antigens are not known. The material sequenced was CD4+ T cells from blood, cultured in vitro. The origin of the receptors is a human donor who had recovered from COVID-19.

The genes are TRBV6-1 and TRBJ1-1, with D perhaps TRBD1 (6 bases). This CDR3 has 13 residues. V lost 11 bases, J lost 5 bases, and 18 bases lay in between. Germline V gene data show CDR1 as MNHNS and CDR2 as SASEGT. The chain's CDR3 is CAHKEQGGTEAFF. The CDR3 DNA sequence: TGTGCCCACAAAGAACAGGGAGGGACTGAAGCTTTCTTT.

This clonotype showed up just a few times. The CDR3 nucleotides are TGTGCCAGCAGCCCACAGGGCAGTTCGGGCTACACCTTC. Translated: CASSPQGSSGYTF. The genes are TRBV11-1 and TRBJ1-2; D is perhaps TRBD1 (6 bases). This CDR3 comprises 13 residues. Trimming took 5 bases from V and 8 from J, leaving 15 bases between them. CDR1 is SGHAT and CDR2 is FQDESV in the germline V gene (reference sequence).

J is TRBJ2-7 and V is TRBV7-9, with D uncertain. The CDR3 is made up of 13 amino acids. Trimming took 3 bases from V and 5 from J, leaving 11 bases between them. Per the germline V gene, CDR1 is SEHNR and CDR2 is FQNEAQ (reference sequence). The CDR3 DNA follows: TGTGCCAGCAGCTTCGGCCCCAGGAACGAGCAGTACTTC. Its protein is CASSFGPRNEQYF.

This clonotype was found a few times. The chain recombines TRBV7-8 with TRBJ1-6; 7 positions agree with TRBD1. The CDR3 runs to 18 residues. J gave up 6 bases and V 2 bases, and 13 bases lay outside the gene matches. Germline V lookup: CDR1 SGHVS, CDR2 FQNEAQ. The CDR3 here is CASSLTGASLISNSPLHF. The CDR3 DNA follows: TGTGCCAGCAGCTTAACAGGGGCGAGTCTAATCTCTAATTCACCCCTCCACTTT.

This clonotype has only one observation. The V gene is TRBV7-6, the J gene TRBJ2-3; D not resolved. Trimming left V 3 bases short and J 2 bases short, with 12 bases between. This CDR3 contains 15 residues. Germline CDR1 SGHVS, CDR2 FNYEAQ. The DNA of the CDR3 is TGTGCCAGCAGCTTGAGAGTAGAGCCCACAGATACGCAGTATTTT. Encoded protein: CASSLRVEPTDTQYF.

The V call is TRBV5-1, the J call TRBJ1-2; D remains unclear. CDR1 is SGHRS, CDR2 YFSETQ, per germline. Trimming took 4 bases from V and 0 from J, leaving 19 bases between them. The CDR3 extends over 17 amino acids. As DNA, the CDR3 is TGCGCCAGCAGCGGAGGAGGCGGCCAAGCCTCTAACTATGGCTACACCTTC. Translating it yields CASSGGGGQASNYGYTF.

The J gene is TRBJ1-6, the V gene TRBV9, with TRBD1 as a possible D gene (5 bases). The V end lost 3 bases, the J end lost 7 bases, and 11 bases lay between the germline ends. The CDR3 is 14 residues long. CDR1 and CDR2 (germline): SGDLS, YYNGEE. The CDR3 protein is CASSAWGGNSPLHF. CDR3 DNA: TGTGCCAGCAGCGCCTGGGGGGGAAATTCACCCCTCCACTTT.

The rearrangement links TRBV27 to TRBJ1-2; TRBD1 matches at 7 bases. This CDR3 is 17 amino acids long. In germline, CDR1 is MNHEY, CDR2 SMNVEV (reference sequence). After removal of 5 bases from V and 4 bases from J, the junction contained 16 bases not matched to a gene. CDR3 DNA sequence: TGTGCCAGCAGTCGACAGGGAAATCGCCTGGGTAGCTATGGCTACACCTTC. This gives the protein CASSRQGNRLGSYGYTF.

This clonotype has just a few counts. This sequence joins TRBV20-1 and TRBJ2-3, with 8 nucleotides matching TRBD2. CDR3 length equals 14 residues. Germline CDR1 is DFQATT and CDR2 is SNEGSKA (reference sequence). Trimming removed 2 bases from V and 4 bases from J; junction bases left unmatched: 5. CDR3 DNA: TGCAGTGCTAGAACAGGGACTAGTTCAGATACGCAGTATTTT. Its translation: CSARTGTSSDTQYF.

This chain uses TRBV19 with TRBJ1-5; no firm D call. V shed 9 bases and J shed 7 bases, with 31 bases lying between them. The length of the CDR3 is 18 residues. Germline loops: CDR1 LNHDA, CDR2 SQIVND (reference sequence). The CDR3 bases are TGTGCCAGCACTCAAAAAGGAATTCTCATCCCCTCATACCAGCCCCAGCATTTT. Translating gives CASTQKGILIPSYQPQHF.

DNA for the CDR3: TGTGCCAGCAGCTTGGGTGGTATGAGTGCTTTCTTT. Residues: CASSLGGMSAFF. The chain combines TRBV7-2 with TRBJ1-1, with D unclear. Per the germline V gene, CDR1 is SGHTA and CDR2 is FQGNSA. Trimming left V 3 bases short and J 11 bases short, with 13 bases between. The CDR3 runs to 12 residues. Full variable domain (missing parts from reference TRBV7-2 and TRBJ1-1): GAGVSQSPSNKVTEKGKDVELRCDPISGHTALYWYRQSLGQGLEFLIYFQGNSAPDKSGLPSDRFSAERTGGSVSTLTIQRTQQEDSAVYLCASSLGGMSAFFGQGTRLTVV.

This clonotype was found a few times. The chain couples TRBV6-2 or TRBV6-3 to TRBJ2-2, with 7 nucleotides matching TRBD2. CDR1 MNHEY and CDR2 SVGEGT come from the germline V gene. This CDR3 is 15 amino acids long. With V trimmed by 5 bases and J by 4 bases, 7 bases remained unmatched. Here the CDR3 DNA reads TGTGCCAGCAGTCTAGGACTAGGAGGCACCGGGGAGCTGTTTTTT. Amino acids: CASSLGLGGTGELFF.

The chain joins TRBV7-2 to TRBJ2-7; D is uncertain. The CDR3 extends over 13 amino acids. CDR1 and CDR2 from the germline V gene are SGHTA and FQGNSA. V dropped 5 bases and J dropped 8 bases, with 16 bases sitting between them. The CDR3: CASSPLDVMKQYF. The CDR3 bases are TGTGCCAGCAGCCCACTGGACGTGATGAAGCAGTACTTC.

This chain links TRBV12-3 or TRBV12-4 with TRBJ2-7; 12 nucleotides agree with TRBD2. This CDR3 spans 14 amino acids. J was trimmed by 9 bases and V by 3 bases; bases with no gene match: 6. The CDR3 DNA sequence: TGTGCCAGCAGTTTGACTAGCGGGAGTGTAGGGCAGTACTTC. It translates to CASSLTSGSVGQYF.

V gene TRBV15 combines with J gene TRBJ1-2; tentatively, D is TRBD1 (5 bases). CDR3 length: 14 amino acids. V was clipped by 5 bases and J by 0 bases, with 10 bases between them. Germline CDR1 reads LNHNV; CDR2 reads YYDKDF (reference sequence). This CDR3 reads CATSESTANYGYTF. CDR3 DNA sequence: TGTGCCACCAGCGAATCGACAGCTAACTATGGCTACACCTTC.

The CDR3 nucleotides read TGCAGTGCTAACCTAGCGGGAACCCAAGAGACCCAGTACTTC. This translates into CSANLAGTQETQYF. V gene TRBV20-1 combines with J gene TRBJ2-5; 9 bases are shared with TRBD2. The germline V gene has CDR1 DFQATT and CDR2 SNEGSKA (reference sequence). V gave up 4 bases and J gave up 1 base; unmatched junction bases: 4. The CDR3 runs 14 residues.

For the CDR3, the DNA is TGTGCCAGCAGTTACTCGCCGAGAACAACTAATGAAAAACTGTTTTTT. Residues: CASSYSPRTTNEKLFF. The chain couples TRBV6-5 to TRBJ1-4; no reliable D call. Trimming took off 0 bases at V and 0 bases at J, with 8 bases between the two ends. Germline CDR1 reads MNHEY; CDR2 reads SVGAGI. This CDR3 contains 16 residues.

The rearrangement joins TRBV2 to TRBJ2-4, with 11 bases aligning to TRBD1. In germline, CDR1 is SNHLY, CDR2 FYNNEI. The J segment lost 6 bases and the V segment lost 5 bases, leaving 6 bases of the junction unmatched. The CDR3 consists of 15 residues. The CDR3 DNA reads TGTGCCAGCAGTCCCGGGACAGGGGGTACAAACATTCAGTACTTC. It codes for CASSPGTGGTNIQYF.